The 27 T cell receptor beta chains in this list originate from one sample, sequenced in a study of response to subunit inactivated influenza vaccine. TCRdb passed the RT-PCR reads through MiXCR, listing each CDR3 protein once. The table shows 500,000 to 550,000 distinct CDR3 sequences, with 6.5% to 8% occurring only once. Sample: PBMCs from blood, taken less than 30 months after vaccination. These receptors all stem from a man in his fifties or sixties who received an inactivated influenza vaccine.

This clonotype was recorded many times. This chain links TRBV5-5 with TRBJ1-6; D gene ambiguous. CDR1 and CDR2 from the germline V gene are SGHKS and YYEKEE (reference sequence). Trimming took off 0 bases at V and 4 bases at J, with 5 bases between the two ends. The CDR3 is made up of 14 amino acids. CDR3 residues: CASSLAEYNSPLHF. CDR3 DNA sequence: TGTGCCAGCAGCTTGGCGGAGTATAATTCACCCCTCCACTTT. The full variable domain, with the rest looked up from reference TRBV5-5 and TRBJ1-6, is DAGVTQSPTHLIKTRGQQVTLRCSPISGHKSVSWYQQVLGQGPQFIFQYYEKEERGRGNFPDRFSARQFPNYSSELNVNALLLGDSALYLCASSLAEYNSPLHFGNGTRLTVT.

Many counts were recorded for this clonotype. The genes are TRBV20-1 and TRBJ1-2; 8 positions agree with TRBD1. The CDR3 sequence is 14 residues long. Germline-derived CDR1 and CDR2 are DFQATT and SNEGSKA (reference sequence). V trimming: 2 bases; J trimming: 7 bases; junction bases outside the gene matches: 9. DNA for the CDR3: TGCAGTGCTAGAACGGCAGGGGGCCTATCTGGCTACACCTTC. Translated: CSARTAGGLSGYTF.

The chain has TRBV5-7 and TRBJ2-1, with 13 positions matching TRBD2. TRBV5-7 counts as an open reading frame of uncertain function. This CDR3 has 15 amino acids. V dropped 7 bases and J dropped 5; count of bases not matched to a gene: 6. This CDR3 is CASGRGLAGDNEQFF. CDR3 in DNA: TGTGCCAGCGGCCGTGGACTAGCGGGAGACAATGAGCAGTTCTTC.

This clonotype has a count of ten or more. This chain joins TRBV20-1 and TRBJ2-5; 9 bases line up with TRBD2. The germline V gene has CDR1 DFQATT and CDR2 SNEGSKA (reference sequence). Unmatched junction bases numbered 16, after V lost 4 bases and J lost 10 bases. The CDR3 has 15 amino acids. The CDR3 DNA reads TGCAGTGCTACCTTTCTGATAGCGGGGGTTGGGAGCCAGTACTTC. It codes for CSATFLIAGVGSQYF.

This chain joins TRBV7-2 and TRBJ2-1; weak D call: TRBD1 (7 bases). Germline V gene lookup returns CDR1 SGHTA and CDR2 FQGNSA. This CDR3 has 17 residues. Deletions cut 5 bases from V and 5 bases from J, with 22 bases between. CDR3 protein: CASSESRWRGHNNEQFF. The CDR3 DNA reads TGTGCCAGCAGCGAATCAAGGTGGAGGGGGCACAACAATGAGCAGTTCTTC. The variable domain in full, with the rest retrieved from reference TRBV7-2 and TRBJ2-1, is GAGVSQSPSNKVTEKGKDVELRCDPISGHTALYWYRQSLGQGLEFLIYFQGNSAPDKSGLPSDRFSAERTGGSVSTLTIQRTQQEDSAVYLCASSESRWRGHNNEQFFGPGTRLTVL.

The chain couples TRBV5-1 to TRBJ2-1, with D possibly matching TRBD2 (6 bases). Germline lookup yields CDR1 SGHRS and CDR2 YFSETQ. The CDR3 sequence is 15 residues long. Deletions cut 4 bases from V and 8 bases from J, with 19 bases between. The CDR3 coding sequence is TGCGCCAGCAGCCCGGTGGGGGGTATGGTAGATGAGCAGTTCTTC. Translation gives CASSPVGGMVDEQFF.

This clonotype was seen a few times. The chain links TRBV28 to TRBJ2-5; 8 bases fit TRBD1. The J segment lost 4 bases and the V segment lost 11 bases, leaving 12 bases of the junction unmatched. Germline V lookup: CDR1 MDHEN, CDR2 SYDVKM. This CDR3 is 14 amino acids long. The CDR3 is CASSPDRVRETQYF. DNA of the CDR3: TGTGCCTCCTCCCCGGACAGGGTCCGAGAGACCCAGTACTTC.

This clonotype has a count of ten or more. The gene calls are TRBV6-1 and TRBJ2-7; D is unclear. This CDR3 is 13 amino acids long. The V and J ends lost 10 bases and 7 bases respectively, with 20 bases between them. Germline values: CDR1 MNHNS, CDR2 SASEGT. The CDR3 bases are TGTGCCACGACCTCTGACACATCCAGAGAGCAGTACTTC. Residues: CATTSDTSREQYF.

The table lists this clonotype with a few counts. This sequence joins TRBV12-3 or TRBV12-4 and TRBJ1-5, with 7 bases matching TRBD1. V shed 10 bases and J 3 bases; nucleotides not matched to a gene: 9. This CDR3 region has 14 residues. This CDR3 is CATSDRASNQPQHF. For the CDR3, the DNA is TGTGCCACGTCTGACAGGGCCTCCAATCAGCCCCAGCATTTT.

This clonotype was seen at least ten times. The V call is TRBV7-6, the J call TRBJ1-3; D is perhaps TRBD1 (5 bases). Germline V gene lookup returns CDR1 SGHVS and CDR2 FNYEAQ. The CDR3 length is 18 residues. Trimming removed 5 bases at V and 0 bases at J, with 20 bases between. CDR3 sequence (DNA): TGTGCCAGCAGCCCGACTCTGGGGCGCTTCTCCTCTGGAAACACCATATATTTT. Its translation is CASSPTLGRFSSGNTIYF. The whole variable domain, filled in from reference TRBV7-6 and TRBJ1-3, reads GAGVSQSPRYKVTKRGQDVALRCDPISGHVSLYWYRQALGQGPEFLTYFNYEAQQDKSGLPNDRFSAERPEGSISTLTIQRTEQRDSAMYRCASSPTLGRFSSGNTIYFGEGSWLTVV.

The chain links TRBV24-1 to TRBJ2-3, with 9 nucleotides matching TRBD1. This CDR3 spans 16 amino acids. The V gene end was trimmed by 4 bases and the J gene end by 4 bases; junction bases not matched to a gene: 8. The germline CDR1 and CDR2 sequences are KGHDR and SFDVKD. The DNA for the CDR3 is TGTGCCACCAGTGACCCGGGACAGGGTCCGTCAGATACGCAGTATTTT. It codes for CATSDPGQGPSDTQYF.

This chain links TRBV7-9 with TRBJ2-5; D unresolved. Deletions cut 5 bases from V and 5 bases from J, with 12 bases between. Germline values: CDR1 SEHNR, CDR2 FQNEAQ (reference sequence). The CDR3 runs to 13 residues. The CDR3 coding sequence is TGTGCCAGCAGCCCCTATGGTACTGAGACCCAGTACTTC. It yields the protein CASSPYGTETQYF. The whole variable domain, remainder taken from reference TRBV7-9 and TRBJ2-5, is DTGVSQNPRHKITKRGQNVTFRCDPISEHNRLYWYRQTLGQGPEFLTYFQNEAQLEKSRLLSDRFSAERPKGSFSTLEIQRTEQGDSAMYLCASSPYGTETQYFGPGTRLLVL.

This clonotype was counted many times. The chain has TRBV12-3 or TRBV12-4 and TRBJ1-6; weak D call: TRBD1 (6 bases). This CDR3 has 14 residues. Trimming took 3 bases from V and 8 from J, leaving 11 bases between them. CDR3 loop: CASSFGGRDSPLHF. The CDR3 DNA is TGTGCCAGCAGTTTCGGGGGGCGGGATTCACCCCTCCACTTT.

This clonotype was found a few times. The rearrangement uses TRBV28 and TRBJ2-4; D may be TRBD1 (5 bases). Trimming left V 5 bases short and J 0 bases short, with 14 bases between. CDR3 length: 16 amino acids. Germline V gene lookup returns CDR1 MDHEN and CDR2 SYDVKM. The CDR3 DNA sequence: TGTGCCAGCAGTAGATCCCGGACATTAGCCAAAAACATTCAGTACTTC. Its translation: CASSRSRTLAKNIQYF.

This sequence joins TRBV6-5 and TRBJ2-3; 7 nucleotides agree with TRBD1. Germline-derived CDR1 and CDR2 are MNHEY and SVGAGI. After removal of 2 bases from V and 1 base from J, the junction contained 3 bases not matched to a gene. This CDR3 comprises 15 residues. The DNA of the CDR3 is TGTGCCAGCAGTTACGTCGGGACAGGCACAGATACGCAGTATTTT. Its translation: CASSYVGTGTDTQYF.

This clonotype was seen at least ten times. This chain uses TRBV10-3 with TRBJ2-1, with 9 bases aligning to TRBD2. This CDR3 is built from 15 residues. In germline, CDR1 is ENHRY, CDR2 SYGVKD. V gave up 8 bases and J gave up 3 bases; unmatched junction bases: 8. The CDR3 sequence: CAIAGGRGDYNEQFF. Here the CDR3 DNA reads TGTGCCATCGCGGGAGGGAGAGGGGACTACAATGAGCAGTTCTTC.

This clonotype has only a few counts. The chain recombines TRBV10-3 with TRBJ1-1, with D possibly matching TRBD1 (6 bases). This CDR3 has 15 amino acids. Per germline, CDR1 ENHRY and CDR2 SYGVKD. Trimming shortened V by 6 bases and J by 4 bases, and 18 bases separated the two germline ends. The CDR3 region is CAIRTGSGFGTEAFF. CDR3 bases: TGTGCCATCAGAACAGGGTCGGGTTTTGGCACTGAAGCTTTCTTT.

This clonotype came up a few times. The CDR3 bases are TGTGCCAGCGCGGGGGCCAGACTTAGGGAGCAGTTCTTC. Its protein is CASAGARLREQFF. V is TRBV3-1 and J is TRBJ2-1; D may be TRBD2 (7 bases). The CDR3 is made up of 13 amino acids. From germline, CDR1 is LGHDT and CDR2 YNNKEL (reference sequence). Between the trimmed V and J ends, which lost 8 bases and 10 bases, there was a span of 18 bases.

This clonotype has ten or more counts. The rearrangement joins TRBV20-1 to TRBJ2-7; D is ambiguous. Germline V gene data show CDR1 as DFQATT and CDR2 as SNEGSKA (reference sequence). The CDR3 runs 11 residues. V gave up 4 bases and J gave up 3 bases, with 7 bases separating them. The CDR3 DNA sequence: TGCAGTGCTATTACGATCTACGAGCAGTACTTC. The encoded protein is CSAITIYEQYF.

This chain connects TRBV12-3 or TRBV12-4 to TRBJ2-1; D unclear. Trimming left V 5 bases short and J 10 bases short, with 12 bases between. The length of the CDR3 is 12 residues. The CDR3 bases are TGTGCCAGCAGTCCCGGCATTGGGGAGCAGTTCTTC. Protein sequence: CASSPGIGEQFF.

This clonotype showed up just a few times. V usage is TRBV21-1 and J usage is TRBJ1-4; the D call TRBD1 from the table was never checked on the DNA. TRBV21-1 is a pseudogene. The CDR3 has 17 residues. This CDR3 reads CASSSPGGRGTNEKLFF. CDR3 coding DNA: TGTGCCAGCAGCTCCCCCGGGGGGCGGGGAACTAATGAAAAACTGTTTTTT.

This clonotype appeared many times. The chain couples TRBV27 to TRBJ2-1; no reliable D call. V was clipped by 3 bases and J by 8 bases, with 17 bases between them. Germline CDR1 and CDR2: MNHEY and SMNVEV (reference sequence). This CDR3 region has 15 residues. The DNA for the CDR3 is TGTGCCAGCAGTTTTTATCACAGCCCCCGCGATGAGCAGTTCTTC. It encodes CASSFYHSPRDEQFF.

There are a few counts of this clonotype. The rearrangement links TRBV6-5 to TRBJ2-3; the D call may be TRBD1 or TRBD2 (6 bases each). Trimming removed 6 bases at V and 8 bases at J, with 12 bases between. Germline V gene sequence: CDR1 MNHEY, CDR2 SVGAGI. There are 12 residues in the CDR3. This CDR3 is CASREQGGTQYF. CDR3 nucleotides: TGTGCCAGCAGGGAACAGGGAGGTACGCAGTATTTT.

The chain links TRBV7-2 to TRBJ2-1, with 8 nucleotides matching TRBD2. This CDR3 has 16 residues. CDR1 and CDR2 from the germline V gene are SGHTA and FQGNSA. V was pared by 2 bases and J by 2 bases, with 5 bases of the junction left unmatched. In nucleotides, the CDR3 is TGTGCCAGCAGCTTAAGCGGGGGAGGTACCTACAATGAGCAGTTCTTC. This encodes CASSLSGGGTYNEQFF.

This clonotype was detected ten times or more. The J gene is TRBJ2-7, the V gene TRBV20-1, with D perhaps TRBD1 or TRBD2 (5 bases each). Looked up from germline, CDR1 is DFQATT and CDR2 is SNEGSKA (reference sequence). Trimming left V 3 bases short and J 3 bases short, with 12 bases between. The CDR3 has 13 residues. The CDR3 sequence is CSASGGLGYEQYF. The CDR3 nucleotides are TGCAGTGCTAGTGGGGGTTTAGGCTACGAGCAGTACTTC.

V and J are TRBV28 and TRBJ2-1; D gene ambiguous. The germline V and J ends were trimmed by 3 bases and 10 bases, with 16 bases remaining between them. The CDR3 runs 14 residues. CDR1 and CDR2 (germline): MDHEN, SYDVKM. CDR3 in amino acids: CASSLSAGFLEQFF. DNA of the CDR3: TGTGCCAGCAGTTTGTCCGCCGGATTTTTGGAGCAGTTCTTC.

This clonotype was picked up a small number of times. The CDR3 DNA sequence: TGCGCCAGCAGCTGGACAGGGTCGGGGCCAGATGAGCAGTTCTTC. Translating gives CASSWTGSGPDEQFF. The chain couples TRBV5-1 to TRBJ2-1, with 8 positions matching TRBD1. The V gene end was trimmed by 3 bases and the J gene end by 8 bases; junction bases not matched to a gene: 10. The CDR3 is 15 residues long. CDR1 SGHRS and CDR2 YFSETQ come from the germline V gene.